A selection of T cell receptor beta chains follows, all from one sample in a study of shared clonotypes between healthy human individuals. Only in-frame clones appear in the TCRdb table, and some are missing; sequencing was by immunoSEQ multiplex PCR. The table lists approximately 250,000 clones, over 50% of them singletons, with over 8.5% in the top ten. Input material: memory CD4+ T cells sorted from blood. These receptors originate from a man aged 30 to 45 in good health. Each CDR3 is given with its conserved first and last residue. A D gene is named only where the DNA matches it firmly. Only part of the rows carry a size: once, few, many, or a class if the clone is expanded.

v_gene: TRBV7-6; j_gene: TRBJ2-1; abundance: .; d_gene: .; CDR3nt: TGTGCCAGCAGCTCGGGACTGGGCGGGGTACTCGAGCAGTTCTTC; CDR3aa: CASSSGLGGVLEQFF
v_gene: TRBV5-4; j_gene: TRBJ2-7; abundance: many; d_gene: TRBD1; CDR3nt: TGTGCCAGCAGCTCAGAACAGGGGACGGAGCAGTACTTC; CDR3aa: CASSSEQGTEQYF
v_gene: TRBV28; j_gene: TRBJ2-1; abundance: few; d_gene: .; CDR3nt: TGTGCCAGCAGTTTATGGGACAGCTCCTACAATGAGCAGTTCTTC; CDR3aa: CASSLWDSSYNEQFF
v_gene: TRBV11-3; j_gene: TRBJ2-1; abundance: .; d_gene: .; CDR3nt: TGTGCCAGCAGCTTAGGGCCAGGGGTAAATGAGCAGTTCTTC; CDR3aa: CASSLGPGVNEQFF
v_gene: TRBV7-2; j_gene: TRBJ2-7; abundance: .; d_gene: TRBD2; CDR3nt: TGTGCCAGCAGCGCATCTAGCGGGAGGGCCACCCTGGAGCAGTACTTC; CDR3aa: CASSASSGRATLEQYF
v_gene: TRBV19; j_gene: TRBJ2-7; abundance: .; d_gene: TRBD2; CDR3nt: TGTGCCAGTAGTGTGCAGCTAGCGGGAACCTACGAGCAGTACTTC; CDR3aa: CASSVQLAGTYEQYF
v_gene: TRBV10-1; j_gene: TRBJ1-5; abundance: .; d_gene: TRBD1; CDR3nt: TGCGCCAGCAGTCCAGGACAGGGAAAAGATCAGCCCCAGCATTTT; CDR3aa: CASSPGQGKDQPQHF
v_gene: TRBV12-5; j_gene: TRBJ2-2; abundance: .; d_gene: .; CDR3nt: TGTGCTAGTGCCCTGTTTGGGGTGGGTTACCTAGCCGGGGAGCTGTTTTTT; CDR3aa: CASALFGVGYLAGELFF
v_gene: TRBV11-3; j_gene: TRBJ2-5; abundance: .; d_gene: TRBD2; CDR3nt: TGTGCCAGCAGCCTCGGGGGGAGCCAAGAGACCCAGTACTTC; CDR3aa: CASSLGGSQETQYF
v_gene: TRBV30; j_gene: TRBJ2-7; abundance: .; d_gene: TRBD2; CDR3nt: TGTGCCTGGAATTCGGGAGGGAACTACGAGCAGTACTTC; CDR3aa: CAWNSGGNYEQYF
v_gene: TRBV30; j_gene: TRBJ2-5; abundance: .; d_gene: .; CDR3nt: TGTGCCTGGAGCCCGGGGGGCGCGCAGACCCAGTACTTC; CDR3aa: CAWSPGGAQTQYF
v_gene: TRBV5-6; j_gene: TRBJ2-3; abundance: .; d_gene: .; CDR3nt: TGTGCCAGCAGCTTAAGGGGTCATGGGACAGATACGCAGTATTTT; CDR3aa: CASSLRGHGTDTQYF
v_gene: TRBV19; j_gene: TRBJ2-3; abundance: .; d_gene: TRBD1; CDR3nt: TGTGCCAGTAGTACTAAGACAGGGGTGGCAGATACGCAGTATTTT; CDR3aa: CASSTKTGVADTQYF
v_gene: TRBV19; j_gene: TRBJ2-7; abundance: .; d_gene: TRBD2; CDR3nt: TGTGCCAGTAGTTCCTACAGCACCGGGACTAGCGCACGCCCAATCTCCTACGAGCAGTACTTC; CDR3aa: CASSSYSTGTSARPISYEQYF
v_gene: TRBV7-3; j_gene: TRBJ2-1; abundance: .; d_gene: .; CDR3nt: TGTGCCAGCAGCTCCAACAGGGACAATGAGCAGTTCTTC; CDR3aa: CASSSNRDNEQFF